The 17 T cell receptor beta chains in this list originate from one sample, sequenced in a study of T cell responses to AZD1222 COVID-19 vaccine. The method was immunoSEQ multiplex PCR; TCRdb's version includes in-frame clones alone and lacks a portion of them. The profile shows tens of thousands of clones, around 85% of them singletons. The sample here was peripheral blood, taken on day 0 of AZD1222 vaccination. All receptors come from an adult in good health.

The rearrangement links TRBV30 to TRBJ1-5, with D uncertain. Germline CDR1 and CDR2: GTSNPN and SVGIG (reference sequence). Trimming removed 1 base at V and 5 bases at J, with 12 bases between. The CDR3 sequence is 14 residues long. The CDR3 loop is CAWSALGRDQPQHF. In DNA, the CDR3 is TGTGCCTGGAGTGCGCTTGGCCGGGATCAGCCCCAGCATTTT. Filled out from reference TRBV30 and TRBJ1-5, the complete variable domain reads SQTIHQWPATLVQPVGSPLSLECTVEGTSNPNLYWYRQAAGRGLQLLFYSVGIGQISSEVPQNLSASRPQDRQFILSSKKLLLSDSGFYLCAWSALGRDQPQHFGDGTRLSIL.

This clone was seen a single time. The chain links TRBV27 to TRBJ1-2; D ambiguous. The CDR3 runs 15 residues. The V end was cut by 5 bases, the J end by 3 bases, with 16 bases between. CDR1 is MNHEY and CDR2 is SMNVEV in the germline V gene (reference sequence). The CDR3 nucleotides are TGTGCCAGCAGTGAGCTCCCGATTGGCTACTATGGCTACACCTTC. Residues: CASSELPIGYYGYTF.

This chain joins TRBV28 and TRBJ1-2, with unresolved D. The V gene's germline CDR1 is MDHEN and CDR2 SYDVKM. CDR3 size: 13 residues. Trimming left V 5 bases short and J 2 bases short, with 9 bases between. As DNA, the CDR3 is TGTGCCAGCAGTCTAGACGGAAACTATGGCTACACCTTC. Its protein is CASSLDGNYGYTF.

V is TRBV7-8 and J is TRBJ1-1, with D possibly being TRBD1 (5 bases). Deletions cut 1 base from V and 1 base from J, with 10 bases between. Germline CDR1 reads SGHVS; CDR2 reads FQNEAQ. This CDR3 contains 15 residues. In nucleotides, the CDR3 is TGTGCCAGCAGCTTAGGAGGCCAGGGGAACACTGAAGCTTTCTTT. Protein: CASSLGGQGNTEAFF.

This chain joins TRBV6-6 and TRBJ2-1; D gene ambiguous. V gave up 3 bases and J gave up 6 bases, with 6 bases separating them. The germline V gene has CDR1 MNHNY and CDR2 SVGAGI (reference sequence). The CDR3 loop spans 12 amino acids. The CDR3: CASSYRINEQFF. The CDR3 DNA is TGTGCCAGCAGTTATCGAATCAATGAGCAGTTCTTC.

Written as DNA, the CDR3 is TGTGCCTGGAGTGGGGTAGCGGGAGAGCCCACTTACAATGAGCAGTTCTTC. Residues: CAWSGVAGEPTYNEQFF. The chain is built from TRBV30 and TRBJ2-1; 9 nucleotides align to TRBD2. J lost 4 bases, V lost 1 base, and 11 bases had no gene match. This CDR3 spans 17 amino acids. Germline values: CDR1 GTSNPN, CDR2 SVGIG (reference sequence).

This chain uses TRBV19 with TRBJ2-1, with 13 bases identical to TRBD2. This CDR3 is 14 amino acids long. V dropped 7 bases and J dropped 8; count of bases not matched to a gene: 5. Germline CDR1 is LNHDA and CDR2 is SQIVND (reference sequence). CDR3 region: CASTELAGGYEQFF. CDR3 coding DNA: TGTGCCAGTACCGAACTAGCGGGAGGGTATGAGCAGTTCTTC.

The rearrangement joins TRBV10-1 to TRBJ2-3; 8 nucleotides align to TRBD2. Unmatched junction bases numbered 1, after V lost 5 bases and J lost 3 bases. There are 13 residues in the CDR3. The germline V gene has CDR1 WNHNN and CDR2 SYGVQD (reference sequence). The CDR3 DNA reads as TGCGCCAGCAGTCGGGAGGGAACAGATACGCAGTATTTT. This translates into CASSREGTDTQYF.

The chain has TRBV19 and TRBJ1-1; D may be TRBD1 (5 bases). CDR3 size: 12 residues. The germline CDR1 and CDR2 sequences are LNHDA and SQIVND (reference sequence). With 10 bases removed from V and 1 base from J, the gap between germline ends came to 10 bases. The CDR3 bases are TGTGCCATCAGTAGGGGGAACACTGAAGCTTTCTTT. Residues: CAISRGNTEAFF.

The rearrangement joins TRBV27 to TRBJ1-2; no clear D. Looked up from germline, CDR1 is MNHEY and CDR2 is SMNVEV (reference sequence). The ends were cut back, 2 bases at V and 4 bases at J, with 17 bases in the middle. The CDR3 runs to 16 residues. As DNA, the CDR3 is TGTGCCAGCAGTTTAGGCTCCGGGATCCGGGGCTATGGCTACACCTTC. Protein product: CASSLGSGIRGYGYTF.

This clone appeared a few times. The identical CDR3 is also encoded by other nucleotide sequences in the sample. The genes are TRBV5-8 and TRBJ2-7; D possibly matches TRBD1 or TRBD2 (5 bases each). This CDR3 is built from 14 residues. V lost 0 bases, J lost 2 bases, and 9 bases lay in between. CDR1 and CDR2 from the germline V gene are SGHTS and YDEGEE. CDR3 nucleotide sequence: TGTGCCAGCAGCTTGGGGGACGGGACCTACGAGCAGTACTTC. Translation: CASSLGDGTYEQYF.

The table lists this clone with a few counts. The chain links TRBV11-2 to TRBJ2-7; 11 nucleotides line up with TRBD2. CDR3 length: 14 residues. Germline V gene sequence: CDR1 SGHAT, CDR2 FQNNGV. Unmatched junction bases numbered 4, after V lost 3 bases and J lost 6 bases. The CDR3 region has the DNA TGTGCCAGCAGCTTTACTAGCGGGAGTATCGAGCAGTACTTC. It specifies CASSFTSGSIEQYF.

V and J are TRBV13 and TRBJ1-4; D gene ambiguous. The CDR3 is 14 residues long. The V gene's germline CDR1 is PRHDT and CDR2 FYEKMQ (reference sequence). Trimming shortened V by 4 bases and J by 8 bases, and 14 bases separated the two germline ends. The CDR3 spells CASSSREVEEKLFF. CDR3 bases: TGTGCCAGCAGCTCGCGGGAGGTGGAAGAAAAACTGTTTTTT.

This chain uses TRBV29-1 with TRBJ2-1, with 13 bases aligning to TRBD2. Unmatched junction bases numbered 9, after V lost 7 bases and J lost 9 bases. The CDR3 consists of 14 residues. Per germline, CDR1 SQVTM and CDR2 ANQGSEA. The CDR3, as DNA: TGCAGCGCCCTCGGGACTAGCGGGATTATTGAGCAGTTCTTC. This sequence encodes CSALGTSGIIEQFF.

The chain couples TRBV5-1 to TRBJ2-3; D gene uncertain. Germline values: CDR1 SGHRS, CDR2 YFSETQ. This CDR3 has 14 residues. Between the trimmed V and J ends, which lost 2 bases and 6 bases, there was a span of 13 bases. CDR3 sequence (DNA): TGCGCCAGCAGCTTCCTGCTCGCCGCGGATACGCAGTATTTT. Translating it yields CASSFLLAADTQYF.

The chain employs TRBV6-5 and TRBJ1-1; D is perhaps TRBD1 (5 bases). V shed 5 bases and J shed 5 bases, with 15 bases lying between them. Looked up from germline, CDR1 is MNHEY and CDR2 is SVGAGI. The CDR3 sequence is 14 residues long. The CDR3 DNA sequence: TGTGCCAGCAGTCGCTCCGGGACGGCTACTGAAGCTTTCTTT. This encodes CASSRSGTATEAFF.

This clone was recorded once. The J gene is TRBJ1-2, the V gene TRBV9; 8 nucleotides align to TRBD1. The CDR3 runs to 15 residues. Per germline, CDR1 SGDLS and CDR2 YYNGEE. V was clipped by 2 bases and J by 8 bases; unmatched bases: 11. The CDR3 here is CASSVGQGAYGGYTF. In DNA form, the CDR3 reads TGTGCCAGCAGCGTCGGGCAGGGGGCTTACGGCGGCTACACCTTC. Combining the CDR3 with reference TRBV9 and TRBJ1-2 gives the whole variable domain DSGVTQTPKHLITATGQRVTLRCSPRSGDLSVYWYQQSLDQGLQFLIQYYNGEERAKGNILERFSAQQFPDLHSELNLSSLELGDSALYFCASSVGQGAYGGYTFGSGTRLTVV.